One and the same sample provided the 5 T cell receptor beta chains below, sequenced in a study of Tregs in tolerant kidney transplant recipients. Related graft donors supplied nonmyeloablative bone marrow transplants, and mixed chimerism was transient. Clones were sequenced by immunoSEQ multiplex PCR, and TCRdb holds only the in-frame ones, with some missing. The sample records 65,000 to 85,000 clones, more than 85% being singletons. Source: CD4+ T cells from blood (PBMCs), taken 24 months after the transplant. These receptors were collected from a human patient who received a combined kidney and bone marrow transplant. These T cells may partly come from the graft donor.

This chain uses TRBV18 with TRBJ2-3, with 7 bases that match TRBD2. V lost 6 bases, J lost 3 bases, and 9 bases stayed unmatched. The germline V gene encodes CDR1 KGHSH and CDR2 LQKENI. The CDR3 runs to 15 residues. This CDR3 reads CASSPWAGETDTQYF. The CDR3 bases are TGTGCCAGCTCTCCATGGGCGGGAGAGACAGATACGCAGTATTTT.

The V call is TRBV11-3, the J call TRBJ1-2; 8 positions match TRBD1. Germline CDR1 is SGHNT and CDR2 is YENEEA. The CDR3 totals 15 residues. With 5 bases clipped from V and 5 bases from J, the junction kept 10 bases outside the gene matches. The CDR3 is CASSVQGVEEYGYTF. CDR3 DNA: TGTGCCAGCAGCGTACAGGGGGTTGAAGAATATGGCTACACCTTC.

V and J are TRBV19 and TRBJ2-7; tentative D call: TRBD2 (6 bases). This CDR3 has 14 residues. Trimming left V 4 bases short and J 2 bases short, with 12 bases between. Germline values: CDR1 LNHDA, CDR2 SQIVND (reference sequence). CDR3: CASSRQGGTYEQYF. CDR3 DNA sequence: TGTGCCAGTAGTAGGCAGGGAGGAACCTACGAGCAGTACTTC.

V gene TRBV6-1 combines with J gene TRBJ2-1; 9 bases align to TRBD1. Germline V gene data show CDR1 as MNHNS and CDR2 as SASEGT. J lost 8 bases, V lost 5 bases, and 7 bases had no gene match. The CDR3 is 14 residues long. CDR3 protein: CASSLRQGGYEQFF. The CDR3 bases are TGTGCCAGCAGTCTTCGACAGGGGGGCTATGAGCAGTTCTTC.

This chain connects TRBV9 to TRBJ2-5; 8 bases agree with TRBD2. Germline V gene sequence: CDR1 SGDLS, CDR2 YYNGEE. CDR3 size: 16 residues. The trim removed 4 bases at V and 2 bases at J, leaving 10 bases unmatched. Here the CDR3 DNA reads TGTGCCAGCAGCTCCAGGTCTAGCGGGCCTCAAGAGACCCAGTACTTC. Translating gives CASSSRSSGPQETQYF.